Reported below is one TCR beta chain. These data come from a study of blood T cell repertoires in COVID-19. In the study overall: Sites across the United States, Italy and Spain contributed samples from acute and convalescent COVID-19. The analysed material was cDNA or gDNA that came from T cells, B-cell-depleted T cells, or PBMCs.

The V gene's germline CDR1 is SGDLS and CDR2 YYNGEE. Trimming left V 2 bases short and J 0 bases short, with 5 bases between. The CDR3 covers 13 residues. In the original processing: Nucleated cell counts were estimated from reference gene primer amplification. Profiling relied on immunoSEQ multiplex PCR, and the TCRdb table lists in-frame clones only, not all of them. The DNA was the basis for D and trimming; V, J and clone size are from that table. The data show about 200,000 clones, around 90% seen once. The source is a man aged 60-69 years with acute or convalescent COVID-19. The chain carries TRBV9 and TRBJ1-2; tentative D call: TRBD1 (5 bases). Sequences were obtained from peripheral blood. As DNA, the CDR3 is TGTGCCAGCAGCGTGGACACTAACTATGGCTACACCTTC. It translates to CASSVDTNYGYTF.